This T cell receptor beta chain was retrieved from a study of T-cell reconstitution after alpha-beta-depleted transplantation in children. TCRbeta library construction was performed incorporating unique molecular identifiers. MiXCR was run by TCRdb on the PCR reads, yielding one entry per CDR3 protein. The table records around 490,000 distinct CDR3 sequences, more than 9.5% of them present only once. This CDR3 spans 13 amino acids. CDR1 DFQATT and CDR2 SNEGSKA come from the germline V gene (reference sequence). Between the trimmed V and J ends, which lost 5 bases and 1 base, there was a span of 10 bases.

The material was PBMCs, mostly from graft donor cells, obtained 180 days after TCRalphabeta/CD19-depleted stem cell transplant. This receptor was taken from a female patient aged 2-9 years who had a stem cell transplant for aplastic anemia, so the T cells may come from the graft donor. The chain recombines TRBV20-1 with TRBJ2-3; possibly TRBD2 for D (6 bases). This CDR3 is CSASDYRTDTQYF. The CDR3 DNA sequence: TGCAGTGCTTCGGACTACCGCACAGATACGCAGTATTTT.